The sequence of this T cell receptor beta chain was determined in a study of beta chain features in type 1 diabetes. Study-level findings and limits: When Type 1 diabetes patients were examined, their TCRB CDR3s proved moderately but significantly shorter in all four CD4+ subsets.

This clone was counted between two and nine times. The antigen is undetermined. CDR3 size: 16 residues. Germline loops: CDR1 LNHNV, CDR2 YYDKDF (reference sequence). Trimming left V 3 bases short and J 2 bases short, with 14 bases between. The study reverse transcribed the entire isolated RNA, so it sequenced expressed TCRB transcripts. Using immunoSEQ multiplex PCR, the repertoire was profiled, and TCRdb retains in-frame clones only, with some absent. The data contain hundreds of thousands of clones, around an eighth of them singletons. Populations obtained by sorting all exceeded 95% purity. The sequenced sample was naive CD4+ T cells from blood. This chain joins TRBV15 and TRBJ2-1, with D tentatively TRBD2 (6 bases). This TCR derives from a young man with type 1 diabetes. The DNA of the CDR3 is TGTGCCACCAGCAGTACCGGGACTTTTCCCTACAATGAGCAGTTCTTC. Encoded protein: CATSSTGTFPYNEQFF.